The 7 T cell receptor beta chains listed next were all sequenced from one sample in a study of cytomegalovirus exposure and HLA in healthy donors. Researchers ran the PCR with 60 Vbeta and 13 Jbeta primers. Using immunoSEQ multiplex PCR, the repertoire was profiled, and TCRdb retains in-frame clones only, with some absent. The sample shows fewer than 200,000 clones, around 83% of them seen only once. Sequencing input: PBMCs. The receptors come from a man in his thirties or forties in good health and CMV-seropositive.

The V call is TRBV14, the J call TRBJ2-7; D gene uncertain. The CDR3 runs to 15 residues. The V gene's germline CDR1 is SGHDN and CDR2 FVKESK. Trimming removed 0 bases from V and 2 bases from J, with 11 bases in between. The CDR3 bases are TGTGCCAGCAGCCAAGATACAGACCGACCCTACGAGCAGTACTTC. It codes for CASSQDTDRPYEQYF.

The gene calls are TRBV7-9 and TRBJ1-1; D is perhaps TRBD1 (6 bases). Germline V gene sequence: CDR1 SEHNR, CDR2 FQNEAQ (reference sequence). This CDR3 comprises 14 residues. The germline V and J ends were trimmed by 2 bases and 6 bases, with 13 bases remaining between them. The chain's CDR3 is CASSLRTELAEAFF. The DNA of the CDR3 is TGTGCCAGCAGCTTACGGACAGAGCTGGCTGAAGCTTTCTTT.

This chain connects TRBV4-1 to TRBJ2-1; 10 nucleotides agree with TRBD2. The CDR3 is 14 residues long. The V gene end was trimmed by 3 bases and the J gene end by 8 bases; junction bases not matched to a gene: 4. The germline gives CDR1 MGHRA, CDR2 YSYEKL. CDR3 in DNA: TGCGCCAGCAGCCACAGGACTAGCGGAGATGAGCAGTTCTTC. Translation gives CASSHRTSGDEQFF.

The rearrangement joins TRBV9 to TRBJ2-3; possibly TRBD2 for D (5 bases). Germline V lookup: CDR1 SGDLS, CDR2 YYNGEE. The CDR3 is 14 amino acids. The V gene lost 3 bases and the J gene lost 0 bases, with 8 bases spanning the gap. Here the CDR3 DNA reads TGTGCCAGCAGCGAAGCGGCTAGCACAGATACGCAGTATTTT. Translated, it gives CASSEAASTDTQYF.

The chain links TRBV5-1 to TRBJ2-7; TRBD1 aligns across 9 bases. The CDR3 covers 14 residues. The V and J ends lost 4 bases and 3 bases, in that order; junction bases with no gene match: 5. Germline CDR1 SGHRS, CDR2 YFSETQ. CDR3 nucleotide sequence: TGCGCCAGCAGCCTAGGGACAGGGCTCTACGAGCAGTACTTC. Amino acid sequence: CASSLGTGLYEQYF.

The CDR3 DNA is TGTGCCAGCAGCCACGGGAGGTCGGGCTACGAGCAGTACTTC. It encodes CASSHGRSGYEQYF. The chain links TRBV7-2 to TRBJ2-7, with 7 bases aligning to TRBD2. V lost 5 bases, J lost 3 bases, and 7 bases stayed unmatched. Germline values: CDR1 SGHTA, CDR2 FQGNSA. The CDR3 totals 14 residues.

The chain carries TRBV5-4 and TRBJ2-2; the match to TRBD2 covers 10 bases. Germline V gene data show CDR1 as SGHNT and CDR2 as YYREEE (reference sequence). V lost 1 base, J lost 5 bases, and 8 bases stayed unmatched. This CDR3 has 17 amino acids. CDR3 protein: CASSLSGRGGFTGELFF. The CDR3 DNA follows: TGTGCCAGCAGCTTGAGCGGGAGGGGCGGTTTTACCGGGGAGCTGTTTTTT.